This T cell receptor (beta chain) is from a study of T-cell memory formation after mild COVID-19. General study results and limits: CD4+ contracting clones were found mainly in CM and EM, and CD8+ ones in EMRA. CD4/CD8 balance characterized clones contracting day 15 to 85, and CD4+ skew characterized later expanders.

TCRdb used MiXCR to reprocess the 5' RACE reads, holding one entry per CDR3 protein. The sample records under 450,000 distinct CDR3 sequences, roughly 19% being singletons. Per the germline V gene, CDR1 is SGHTA and CDR2 is FQGNSA. The CDR3 consists of 11 residues. V shed 6 bases and J 8 bases; nucleotides not matched to a gene: 3. As for this clonotype: Its antigen is currently unknown.

V gene TRBV7-2 combines with J gene TRBJ1-2, with TRBD1 matching 7 bases. The clonotype originates from a young man who had mild COVID-19 (a few samples of this study predate the infection). Cell type and time point are not known. Material: PBMCs or a T cell subset sorted from them (not recorded which). The CDR3 protein is CASRTGVGYTF. The CDR3 DNA sequence: TGTGCCAGCAGAACAGGGGTAGGCTACACCTTC. The entire variable domain, with the rest obtained from reference TRBV7-2 and TRBJ1-2, is as follows: GAGVSQSPSNKVTEKGKDVELRCDPISGHTALYWYRQSLGQGLEFLIYFQGNSAPDKSGLPSDRFSAERTGGSVSTLTIQRTQQEDSAVYLCASRTGVGYTFGSGTRLTVV.